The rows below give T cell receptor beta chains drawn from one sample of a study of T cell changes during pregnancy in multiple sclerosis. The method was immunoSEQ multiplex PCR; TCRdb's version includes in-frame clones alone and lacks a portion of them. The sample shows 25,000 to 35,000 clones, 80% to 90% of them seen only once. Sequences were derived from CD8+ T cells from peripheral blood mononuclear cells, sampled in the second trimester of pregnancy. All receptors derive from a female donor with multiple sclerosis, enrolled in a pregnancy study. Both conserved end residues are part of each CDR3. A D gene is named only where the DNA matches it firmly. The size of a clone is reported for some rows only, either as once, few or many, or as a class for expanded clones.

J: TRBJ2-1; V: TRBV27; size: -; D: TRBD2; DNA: TGTGCCAGCAGTTTAGTCCTAGCGGGAGGGTTTGATGAGCAGTTCTTC; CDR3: CASSLVLAGGFDEQFF
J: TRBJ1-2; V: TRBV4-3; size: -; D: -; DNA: TGCGCCAGCAGCCAAGATGGGGACATTCCCTCTCTAAACGACGGGGGCTACACCTTC; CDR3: CASSQDGDIPSLNDGGYTF
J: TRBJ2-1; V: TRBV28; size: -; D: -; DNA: TGTGCCAGCAGCACGGGCCTGGGGAGTGAGCAGTTCTTC; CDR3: CASSTGLGSEQFF
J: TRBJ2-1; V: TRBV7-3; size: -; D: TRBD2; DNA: TGTGCCAGCAGCTTAATAGATCAAGGGCCTAGCGGGGGGACACGATCCTACAATGAGCAGTTCTTC; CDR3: CASSLIDQGPSGGTRSYNEQFF
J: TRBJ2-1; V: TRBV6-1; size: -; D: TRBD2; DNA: TGTGCCAGCAGTGAAATAGCGGGAGGGTACAATGAGCAGTTCTTC; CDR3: CASSEIAGGYNEQFF
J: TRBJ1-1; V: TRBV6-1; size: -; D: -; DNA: TGTGCCAGCAGCGAATCCCTCGGAGATGGGACTGAAGCTTTCTTT; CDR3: CASSESLGDGTEAFF
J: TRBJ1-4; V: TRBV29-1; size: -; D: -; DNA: TGCAGCGTTGAAGACGGTCGAGGGCCGTTTTTT; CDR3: CSVEDGRGPFF
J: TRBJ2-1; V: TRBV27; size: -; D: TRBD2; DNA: TGTGCCAGCAGTTTATCTAGCGGGAGTATCAATGAGCAGTTCTTC; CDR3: CASSLSSGSINEQFF
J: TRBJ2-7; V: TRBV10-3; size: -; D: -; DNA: TGTGCCATCAGTGTCACCGCTGGACAGTTCTACGAGCAGTACTTC; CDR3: CAISVTAGQFYEQYF
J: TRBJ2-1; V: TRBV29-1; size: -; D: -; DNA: TGCAGCGTGCCCGGGACTGCCAATGAGCAGTTCTTC; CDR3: CSVPGTANEQFF
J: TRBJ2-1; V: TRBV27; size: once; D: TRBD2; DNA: TGTGCCAGCAGACTAGCGTTCAGCTCCTACAATGAGCAGTTCTTC; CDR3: CASRLAFSSYNEQFF
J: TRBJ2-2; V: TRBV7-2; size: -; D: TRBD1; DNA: TGTGCCAGCAGCGCAGACAGGGGGATGACCGGGGAGCTGTTTTTT; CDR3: CASSADRGMTGELFF
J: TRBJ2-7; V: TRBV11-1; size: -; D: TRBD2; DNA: TGTGCCAGCAGCCCACGGACTAGCGGGGGACCTTTCTACGAGCAGTACTTC; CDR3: CASSPRTSGGPFYEQYF
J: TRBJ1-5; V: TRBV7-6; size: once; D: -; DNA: TGTGCCAGCAGCTTATCCGGGGAGAATCAGCCCCAGCATTTT; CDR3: CASSLSGENQPQHF
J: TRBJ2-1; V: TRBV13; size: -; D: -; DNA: TGTGCCAGCAGCTTAACGCTGGGGGGTGAGCAGTTCTTC; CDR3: CASSLTLGGEQFF
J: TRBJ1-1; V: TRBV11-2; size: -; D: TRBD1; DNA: TGTGCCAGCAGCTTAGCATGGACAGGGGGCGGTTGGGCTTTCTTT; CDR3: CASSLAWTGGGWAFF
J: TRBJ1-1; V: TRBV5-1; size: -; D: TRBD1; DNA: TGCGCCAGCAGCTTGGGGCCGGGACAGGGGAGGTCTGAAGCTTTCTTT; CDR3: CASSLGPGQGRSEAFF
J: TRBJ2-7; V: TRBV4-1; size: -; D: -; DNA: TGCGCCAGCAGCCAAGAACCCTCGGTTCTGCCGAAGGAGCAGTACTTC; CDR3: CASSQEPSVLPKEQYF
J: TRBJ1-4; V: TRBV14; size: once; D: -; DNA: TGTGCCAGCAGCCAAGTGGGGGGGCCGCGTGAAAAACTGTTTTTT; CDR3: CASSQVGGPREKLFF
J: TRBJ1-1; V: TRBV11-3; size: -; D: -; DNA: TGTGCCAGCAGCTTAGGCAGGCCGGACACTGAAGCTTTCTTT; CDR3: CASSLGRPDTEAFF
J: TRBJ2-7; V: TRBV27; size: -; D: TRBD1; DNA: TGTGCGGTCGGACAGGGTGTCTACGAGCAGTACTTC; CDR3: CAVGQGVYEQYF
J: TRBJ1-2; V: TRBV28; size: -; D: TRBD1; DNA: TGTGCCAGCAGTTTAGGCAGGGGGCTAAACTATGGCTACACCTTC; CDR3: CASSLGRGLNYGYTF
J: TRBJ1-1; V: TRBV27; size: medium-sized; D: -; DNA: TGTGCCAGCAGTTTAGGCAGGGGCACTGAAGCTTTCTTT; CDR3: CASSLGRGTEAFF
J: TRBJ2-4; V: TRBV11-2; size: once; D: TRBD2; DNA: TGTGCCAGCAGCTTAATCGGGGCTAGCGGAAACATTCAGTACTTC; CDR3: CASSLIGASGNIQYF
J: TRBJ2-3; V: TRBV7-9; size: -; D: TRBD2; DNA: TGTGCCAGCAGCTCCATGCTAGCGGGGGGCAACACAGATACGCAGTATTTT; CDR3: CASSSMLAGGNTDTQYF
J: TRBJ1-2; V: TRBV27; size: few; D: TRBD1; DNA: TGTGCCAGCAGTTTATCGAAAGGGGGCGGCTATGGCTACACCTTC; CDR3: CASSLSKGGGYGYTF
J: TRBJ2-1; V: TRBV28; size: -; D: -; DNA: TGTGCCAGCAGTTTTTATTATACAAATGAGCAGTTCTTC; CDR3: CASSFYYTNEQFF
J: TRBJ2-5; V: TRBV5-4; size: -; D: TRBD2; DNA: TGTGCCAGCAGCTTAGCGGGGGGGCAGGAGACCCAGTACTTC; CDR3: CASSLAGGQETQYF
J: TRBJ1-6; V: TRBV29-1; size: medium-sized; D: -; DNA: TGCAGCGTTGAAGGAACACGGGAAAGCTCCTATAATTCACCCCTCCACTTT; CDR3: CSVEGTRESSYNSPLHF
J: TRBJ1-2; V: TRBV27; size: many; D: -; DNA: TGTGCCAGCAGCCCCGGGGGGTATGGCTACACCTTC; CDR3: CASSPGGYGYTF
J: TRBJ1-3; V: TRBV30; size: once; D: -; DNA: TGTGCCTGGAGTTATGGAAACACCATATATTTT; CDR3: CAWSYGNTIYF
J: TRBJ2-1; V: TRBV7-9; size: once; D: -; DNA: TGTGCCAGCAGCTTAGCGGGGCAATCCTACAATGAGCAGTTCTTC; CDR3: CASSLAGQSYNEQFF
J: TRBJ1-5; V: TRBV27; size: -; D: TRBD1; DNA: TGTGCCAGCAGTTTTGCAGGGGGCGACCAGCCCCAGCATTTT; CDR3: CASSFAGGDQPQHF
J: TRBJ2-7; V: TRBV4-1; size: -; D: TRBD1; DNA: TGCGCCAGCAGCCAATCACCGGGACAGGCCACCTACGAGCAGTACTTC; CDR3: CASSQSPGQATYEQYF
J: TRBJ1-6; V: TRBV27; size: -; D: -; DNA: TGTGCCACCTCACCAGTCTCCTATAATTCACCCCTCCACTTT; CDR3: CATSPVSYNSPLHF
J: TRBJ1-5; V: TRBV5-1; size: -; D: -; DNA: TGCGCCAGCAGCTTGGGCGGGGGAGGAGAGCCCCAGCATTTT; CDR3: CASSLGGGGEPQHF
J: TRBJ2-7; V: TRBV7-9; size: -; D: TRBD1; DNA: TGTGCCAGCAGCTTCGCCACAGGGGTCGAGCAGTACTTC; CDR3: CASSFATGVEQYF
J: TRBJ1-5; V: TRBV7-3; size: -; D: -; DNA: TGTGCCATTCGGGGTGGGAGGGGGATGGATCAGCCCCAGCATTTT; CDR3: CAIRGGRGMDQPQHF
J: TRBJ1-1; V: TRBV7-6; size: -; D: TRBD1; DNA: TGTGCCAGCAGCCTGACAGACAGGGCGCGGACTGAAGCTTTCTTT; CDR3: CASSLTDRARTEAFF
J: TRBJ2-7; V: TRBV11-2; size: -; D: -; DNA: TGTGCCAGCAGCCCCGGGACTCGCTACGAGCAGTACTTC; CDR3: CASSPGTRYEQYF
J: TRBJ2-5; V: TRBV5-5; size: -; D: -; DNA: TGTGCCAGCAGCTTGGAGACTCTCCAAGAGACCCAGTACTTC; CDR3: CASSLETLQETQYF
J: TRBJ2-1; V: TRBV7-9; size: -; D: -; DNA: TGTGCCAGCAGCTTTAACAATGAGCAGTTCTTC; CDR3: CASSFNNEQFF
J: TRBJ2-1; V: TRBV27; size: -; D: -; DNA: TGTGCCAGCAGTTTCCTCGGGAGCTCCTACAATGAGCAGTTCTTC; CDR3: CASSFLGSSYNEQFF
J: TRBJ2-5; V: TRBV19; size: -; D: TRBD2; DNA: TGTGCCAGTAGTATAGATCGACTAGCGGGCAGAGAGACCCAGTACTTC; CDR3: CASSIDRLAGRETQYF
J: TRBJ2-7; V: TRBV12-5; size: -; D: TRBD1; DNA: TGTGCTAGTGGTTCGTCGACAGGGGGACTTGGCGAGCAGTACTTC; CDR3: CASGSSTGGLGEQYF
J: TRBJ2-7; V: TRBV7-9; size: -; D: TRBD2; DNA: TGTGCCAGCAGCTTGGGGGGGGGAGCCTACGAGCAGTACTTC; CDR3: CASSLGGGAYEQYF
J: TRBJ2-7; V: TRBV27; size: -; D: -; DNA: TGTGCCAGCAGCCTCGGGACACCGGGCTACGAGCAGTACTTC; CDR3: CASSLGTPGYEQYF
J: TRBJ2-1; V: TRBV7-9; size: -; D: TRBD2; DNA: TGTGCCAGCAGCTTATCACTAGCGGGGGGCCTCAATGAGCAGTTCTTC; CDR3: CASSLSLAGGLNEQFF